In its sample, the clone carrying this TCR beta chain was seen a few times. What it binds is not known. This CDR3 is 13 amino acids long. Germline CDR1 and CDR2: LGHNA and YSLEER. The V gene end was trimmed by 1 base and the J gene end by 8 bases; junction bases not matched to a gene: 2. This entry is derived from a study of T-cell memory formation after mild COVID-19. Across the whole study: Most TCR clusters belonged to a single donor. General study results and limits: Memory cells collected pre-infection included some clones that later responded, suggesting cross-reactive memory joined. Later expanders leaned toward CD4+, whereas clones contracting from day 15 to 85 were balanced CD4/CD8.

TCRdb re-derived calls from the 5' RACE reads in MiXCR, one entry per CDR3 protein. The sample has 190,000 or so distinct CDR3 sequences, around 21% seen once. The receptor was isolated from an adult woman who had mild COVID-19 (a few samples of this study predate the infection). Cell type and time point are not known. Sequencing was done on a sample of PBMCs or a T cell subset sorted from them (not recorded which). V is TRBV4-3 and J is TRBJ2-1, with 7 bases that match TRBD1. Here the CDR3 DNA reads TGCGCCAGCAGCCAAGTAGACAGGGATGAGCAGTTCTTC. Its translation is CASSQVDRDEQFF.